This TCR beta chain is from a study of regulatory T cells in long-lasting Graves disease. As for the study in general: Positivity for TSH receptor antibodies plus over 5 years of antithyroid drugs meant persistent Graves' disease.

Relying on iRepertoire HTBI primers and Arm-PCR of CDR3 regions, the team built TCR beta libraries. TCRdb recomputed calls from the multiplex PCR reads with MiXCR, one row per CDR3 protein. This table has 650,000 to 700,000 distinct CDR3 sequences, about 30% appearing once. As regards this clonotype: Its antigen is not known.

The CDR3 loop spans 15 amino acids. With 0 bases clipped from V and 4 bases from J, the junction kept 3 bases outside the gene matches. Germline lookup yields CDR1 MNHEY and CDR2 SMNVEV (reference sequence). Notes on the study in general: Persistent cases favored TRBV28, TRBJ1-2 and TRBJ2-5. Newly diagnosed patients shared 1,000 or so public clonotypes; persistent patients shared approximately 2,700.

Time point denoted: persistent/refractory GD, antithyroid drugs over 5 years with positive TRAb. Scientists built the TCR library using RNA that was extracted from PBMCs. Peripheral blood, 7.5 to 9 milliliters of it, was drawn into EDTA tubes. This specimen consisted of peripheral blood mononuclear cells (PBMCs), obtained when the disease was refractory, from a patient treated with antithyroid drugs. The source of this sequence is a female donor with Graves disease. The chain uses TRBV27 and TRBJ2-1; 7 nucleotides align to TRBD1. CDR3 nucleotide sequence: TGTGCCAGCAGTTTATCAGGGGGCCCATACAATGAGCAGTTCTTC. This codes for CASSLSGGPYNEQFF.